The TCR beta chain under discussion was sequenced for a study of blood T cell repertoires in COVID-19. Across the study: Italy, Spain and the United States were the sources of the convalescent and acute COVID-19 samples. The cDNA or gDNA used as material had been derived from T cells, B-cell-depleted T cells, or PBMCs.

The CDR3 is 15 residues long. Germline V gene lookup returns CDR1 LGHNA and CDR2 YNFKEQ. The ends lost 4 bases at V and 5 bases at J; junction bases unmatched: 2. This clone was seen a few times. Methods used by the authors: Reference gene primer amplification gave estimated nucleated cell counts. Produced via immunoSEQ multiplex PCR; TCRdb's table is partial and in-frame only. The V and J calls and clone size are taken from that table; D and trimming were inferred from the DNA. The sample holds around 56,000 clones; around 81% are singletons and the top ten take around 30%. The rearrangement links TRBV4-2 to TRBJ1-6, with TRBD1 matching over 10 bases. The source material was peripheral blood. This sequence originates from a woman aged 80 or older with active or convalescent COVID-19. The CDR3 DNA follows: TGTGCCAGCAGCCTTGGGACAGGGGATAATTCACCCCTCCACTTT. It translates to CASSLGTGDNSPLHF.